The 12 T cell receptor beta chains presented below share a single source sample, sequenced in a study of blood T cell repertoires in COVID-19. Clones were sequenced by immunoSEQ multiplex PCR, and TCRdb holds only the in-frame ones, with some missing. The sample lists under 300,000 clones, around four fifths occurring once. The sequencing sample was made of peripheral blood. These receptors were taken from a woman in her forties with active or convalescent COVID-19.

This CDR3 reads CASATPGGREQYF. The CDR3, as DNA: TGTGCCAGCGCAACCCCGGGAGGTCGCGAGCAGTACTTC. This sequence joins TRBV6-5 and TRBJ2-7; 7 nucleotides line up with TRBD2. The germline V gene encodes CDR1 MNHEY and CDR2 SVGAGI. The length of the CDR3 is 13 residues. The V and J ends lost 8 bases and 6 bases, in that order; junction bases with no gene match: 10.

The gene calls are TRBV5-1 and TRBJ2-5, with D possibly matching TRBD2 (7 bases). Deletions cut 1 base from V and 1 base from J, with 11 bases between. Germline lookup yields CDR1 SGHRS and CDR2 YFSETQ. The CDR3 has 15 residues. The CDR3 spells CASSLSGGAQETQYF. The CDR3 DNA reads as TGCGCCAGCAGCTTGTCGGGGGGCGCCCAAGAGACCCAGTACTTC.

Concerning this clone itself: At one of its ends the junction is not consistent with the germline gene, which may arise from a read error. The rearrangement joins TRBV2 to TRBJ2-1; TRBD2 is a possible D gene (6 bases). The CDR3 covers 16 residues. The germline V gene has CDR1 SNHLY and CDR2 FYNNEI. The CDR3 DNA follows: TGTGCCAGCAGCGAAGAAAGCGGGTTTTCCCTGTCCACTTGCCTCTTC. Its protein product is CASSEESGFSLSTCLF.

The chain has TRBV2 and TRBJ2-2; D is perhaps TRBD1 (6 bases). The ends were cut back, 6 bases at V and 1 base at J, with 12 bases in the middle. In germline, CDR1 is SNHLY, CDR2 FYNNEI. The length of the CDR3 is 15 residues. The CDR3 loop reads CASRSGTLNTGELFF. The CDR3 DNA reads TGTGCCAGCAGATCCGGGACACTGAACACCGGGGAGCTGTTTTTT. Full variable domain (outside the CDR3, taken from reference TRBV2 and TRBJ2-2): EPEVTQTPSHQVTQMGQEVILRCVPISNHLYFYWYRQILGQKVEFLVSFYNNEISEKSEIFDDQFSVERPDGSNFTLKIRSTKLEDSAMYFCASRSGTLNTGELFFGEGSRLTVL.

For the CDR3, the DNA is TGTGCCAGCAGCCAAACGGGACAGGAGTACAATGAGCAGTTCTTC. Translating it yields CASSQTGQEYNEQFF. The V call is TRBV4-2, the J call TRBJ2-1, with 8 bases identical to TRBD1. CDR3 length equals 15 residues. CDR1 and CDR2 (germline): LGHNA, YNFKEQ. The junction had 4 bases not matched to a gene; V was cut back by 2 bases and J by 4 bases.

The chain carries TRBV9 and TRBJ1-1, with a tentative D call TRBD1 (5 bases). Germline V gene lookup returns CDR1 SGDLS and CDR2 YYNGEE. CDR3 size: 16 residues. With 2 bases removed from V and 6 bases from J, the gap between germline ends came to 20 bases. CDR3 residues: CASSVVESRASSEAFF. CDR3 DNA sequence: TGTGCCAGCAGCGTCGTCGAAAGCAGGGCAAGTTCTGAAGCTTTCTTT. Full variable domain (missing parts from reference TRBV9 and TRBJ1-1): DSGVTQTPKHLITATGQRVTLRCSPRSGDLSVYWYQQSLDQGLQFLIQYYNGEERAKGNILERFSAQQFPDLHSELNLSSLELGDSALYFCASSVVESRASSEAFFGQGTRLTVV.

Regarding this clone: The sample carries other DNA sequences with the same CDR3. The V gene is TRBV18, the J gene TRBJ1-1; D perhaps matches TRBD1 (5 bases). The CDR3 covers 13 residues. Trimming removed 6 bases at V and 2 bases at J, with 10 bases between. Germline CDR1 KGHSH, CDR2 LQKENI. In nucleotides, the CDR3 is TGTGCCAGCTCTCCGGGACTCAACACTGAAGCTTTCTTT. Encoded protein: CASSPGLNTEAFF.

The rearrangement joins TRBV23-1 to TRBJ2-3; 8 bases line up with TRBD2. TRBV23-1 is identified as an open reading frame with a role that is uncertain. J lost 5 bases, V lost 7 bases, and 14 bases had no gene match. The CDR3 totals 16 residues. CDR3 nucleotide sequence: TGCGCCAGCACCCCCTTTGGCGGGGGGCCAGGAGATACGCAGTATTTT. It is translated as CASTPFGGGPGDTQYF.

This chain connects TRBV7-9 to TRBJ2-7, with 12 bases identical to TRBD2. The length of the CDR3 is 15 residues. Unmatched junction bases numbered 5, after V lost 5 bases and J lost 3 bases. CDR1 SEHNR and CDR2 FQNEAQ come from the germline V gene (reference sequence). The CDR3 DNA follows: TGTGCCAGCAGCGAGACTAGCGGGAGCCACTACGAGCAGTACTTC. It encodes CASSETSGSHYEQYF.

The V gene is TRBV5-1, the J gene TRBJ2-3; 8 bases fit TRBD2. The junction had 6 bases not matched to a gene; V was cut back by 2 bases and J by 4 bases. CDR1 and CDR2 from the germline V gene are SGHRS and YFSETQ. CDR3 length: 15 residues. The CDR3 is CASSFNGGAPDTQYF. In DNA form, the CDR3 reads TGCGCCAGCAGCTTCAACGGGGGGGCCCCAGATACGCAGTATTTT.

This clone was seen a single time. The CDR3 region is CASSLPAAYEQYF. In DNA form, the CDR3 reads TGTGCCAGCAGTTTACCCGCAGCCTACGAGCAGTACTTC. This chain uses TRBV28 with TRBJ2-7; D not resolved. Trimming removed 2 bases from V and 2 bases from J, with 7 bases in between. Germline V CDR1 and CDR2: MDHEN, SYDVKM. The length of the CDR3 is 13 residues. Filled out from reference TRBV28 and TRBJ2-7, the complete variable domain reads DVKVTQSSRYLVKRTGEKVFLECVQDMDHENMFWYRQDPGLGLRLIYFSYDVKMKEKGDIPEGYSVSREKKERFSLILESASTNQTSMYLCASSLPAAYEQYFGPGTRLTVT.

This sequence joins TRBV5-6 and TRBJ1-2; D not certain. V was pared by 4 bases and J by 0 bases, with 10 bases between. The CDR3 spans 14 residues. Germline V gives CDR1 SGHDT, CDR2 YYEEEE. The CDR3 here is CASSPDTPNYGYTF. For the CDR3, the DNA is TGTGCCAGCAGCCCAGACACGCCTAACTATGGCTACACCTTC.